Below are 7 T cell receptor beta chains sequenced from a single sample in a study of shared clonotypes between healthy human individuals (dated by TCRdb to 2018 to 2021). The library came from the immunoSEQ multiplex PCR assay. The immuneACCESS repertoire file appears here via TCRdb, limited to in-frame rearrangements. These files lack a portion of the clones; in checked studies, under half of the deficit traces to unresolved V genes, and the cause of the others is not known. For this sample the table gives 2 million to 2.5 million clones, of which around 92% were detected only once. Of the sample, approximately 0.4% falls within the top ten clones. Sequencing was done on a sample of naive CD4+ T cells from PBMCs. The cell subset or site label, read with the paper, signifies: CD45RA+ positively selected. The receptors were sampled from a man aged 18 to 30 in good health. Some clones in this sample may be carry-over from other donors' samples.

This clone was seen only once. The V gene is TRBV28, the J gene TRBJ1-2; a possible D gene is TRBD1 (5 bases). The CDR3 is made up of 15 amino acids. Germline loops: CDR1 MDHEN, CDR2 SYDVKM. Between the trimmed V and J ends, which lost 7 bases and 7 bases, there was a span of 22 bases. The CDR3 here is CASKLRGREISGYTF. For the CDR3, the DNA is TGTGCCAGCAAACTTCGCGGCAGGGAAATCTCTGGCTACACCTTC.

The chain combines TRBV12-5 with TRBJ2-5, with TRBD1 matching over 7 bases. This CDR3 comprises 17 residues. CDR1 is LGHNT, CDR2 FRNRAP, per germline. V lost 0 bases and J lost 5; bases outside the gene matches: 12. In DNA, the CDR3 is TGTGCTAGTGGTTTGGTTAGAGGCCCCCAGGGACAGGAGACCCAGTACTTC. Protein sequence: CASGLVRGPQGQETQYF.

Remarks on this clone: The same CDR3 arises from other DNA sequences in this sample as well. The V call is TRBV2, the J call TRBJ2-1; 9 bases fit TRBD2. CDR1 and CDR2 (germline): SNHLY, FYNNEI. This CDR3 has 15 amino acids. V was pared by 5 bases and J by 4 bases, with 6 bases of the junction left unmatched. CDR3 coding DNA: TGTGCCAGCAGTTTGACTAGCGGTACTTACAATGAGCAGTTCTTC. As protein: CASSLTSGTYNEQFF.

This clone was observed a handful of times. The V gene is TRBV5-6, the J gene TRBJ1-5; 7 bases are a match to TRBD1. Germline-derived CDR1 and CDR2 are SGHDT and YYEEEE. CDR3 length equals 13 residues. V shed 4 bases, J shed 6 bases, and the junction held 4 bases outside the gene matches. The DNA for the CDR3 is TGTGCCAGCAGCAGAACAGGGGCTCAGCCCCAGCATTTT. This encodes CASSRTGAQPQHF.

A word on this clone: Other DNA sequences of this sample code for an identical CDR3. The chain combines TRBV5-1 with TRBJ1-1; D remains ambiguous. CDR1 is SGHRS, CDR2 YFSETQ, per germline. The CDR3 totals 13 residues. Trimming cost V 4 bases and J 1 base, with 8 bases left between them. CDR3 coding DNA: TGCGCCAGCAGCCTCACCACGAACACTGAAGCTTTCTTT. This gives the protein CASSLTTNTEAFF.

The chain recombines TRBV11-3 with TRBJ2-7; possibly TRBD1 for D (6 bases). The V end lost 8 bases, the J end lost 4 bases, and 18 bases lay between the germline ends. The CDR3 is 14 residues long. Germline CDR1 and CDR2: SGHNT and YENEEA. CDR3 bases: TGTGCCAGCCCCCAGGGGAGATGGGGTTACGAGCAGTACTTC. This gives the protein CASPQGRWGYEQYF.

This chain connects TRBV10-1 to TRBJ2-7, with D perhaps TRBD2 (8 bases). The CDR3 sequence is 15 residues long. Germline CDR1 is WNHNN and CDR2 is SYGVQD (reference sequence). Trimming took off 6 bases at V and 7 bases at J, with 22 bases between the two ends. The CDR3 nucleotides read TGCGCCAGCAGCCCTCGGGAGGGGGCCCCGCTTGAGCAGTACTTC. As protein: CASSPREGAPLEQYF.